A selection of T cell receptor beta chains follows, all from one sample in a study of T cells in Graves' hyperthyroidism and ophthalmopathy. TCRdb independently ran MiXCR on the multiplex PCR reads; one entry per CDR3 protein. The sample lists about 690,000 distinct CDR3 sequences, roughly 17% occurring once. The sequenced sample consisted of blood. These receptors were obtained from a man aged 50 to 60 with Graves' hyperthyroidism. Both conserved end residues are part of each CDR3. A D gene is named only where the DNA matches it firmly. Size is stated for part of the rows, as once, few or many counts, or as a class when the clone is expanded.

abundance: many; j_gene: TRBJ1-1; v_gene: TRBV3-1; d_gene: TRBD1; CDR3aa: CASSQEQGDGTEAFF; CDR3nt: TGTGCCAGCAGCCAAGAACAGGGGGATGGCACTGAAGCTTTCTTT
abundance: .; j_gene: TRBJ1-2; v_gene: TRBV24-1; d_gene: .; CDR3aa: CATSGTSNYGYTF; CDR3nt: TGTGCCACTTCCGGAACCTCTAACTATGGCTACACCTTC
abundance: many; j_gene: TRBJ1-4; v_gene: TRBV12-3/TRBV12-4; d_gene: TRBD1; CDR3aa: CASSFEGQGYEKLFF; CDR3nt: TGTGCCAGCAGTTTCGAGGGACAGGGGTACGAAAAACTGTTTTTT
abundance: few; j_gene: TRBJ1-6; v_gene: TRBV30; d_gene: TRBD1; CDR3aa: CAWRRGPSSYNSPLHF; CDR3nt: TGTGCCTGGAGGAGGGGGCCGAGCTCCTATAATTCACCCCTCCACTTT
abundance: few; j_gene: TRBJ2-1; v_gene: TRBV20-1; d_gene: TRBD2; CDR3aa: CSAQTSGGFVYNEQFF; CDR3nt: TGCAGTGCGCAGACTAGCGGAGGGTTTGTATACAATGAGCAGTTCTTC
abundance: many; j_gene: TRBJ2-1; v_gene: TRBV2; d_gene: .; CDR3aa: CASSAGTQTLNEQFF; CDR3nt: TGTGCCAGCAGTGCCGGGACTCAGACTCTCAATGAGCAGTTCTTC
abundance: many; j_gene: TRBJ1-1; v_gene: TRBV19; d_gene: .; CDR3aa: CASSHTGNTEAFF; CDR3nt: TGTGCCAGTAGCCACACGGGGAACACTGAAGCTTTCTTT
abundance: many; j_gene: TRBJ1-5; v_gene: TRBV7-2; d_gene: TRBD1; CDR3aa: CASSFSRQGWDQPQHF; CDR3nt: TGTGCCAGCAGCTTCTCGCGACAGGGTTGGGATCAGCCCCAGCATTTT
abundance: many; j_gene: TRBJ2-7; v_gene: TRBV14; d_gene: .; CDR3aa: CASSQWDQAYEQYF; CDR3nt: TGTGCCAGCAGCCAATGGGACCAAGCCTACGAGCAGTACTTC
abundance: .; j_gene: TRBJ1-4; v_gene: TRBV12-3/TRBV12-4; d_gene: TRBD1; CDR3aa: CASSMGTGTERLFF; CDR3nt: TGTGCCAGCAGTATGGGGACAGGGACTGAAAGACTGTTTTTT
abundance: .; j_gene: TRBJ1-6; v_gene: TRBV12-3/TRBV12-4; d_gene: .; CDR3aa: CASSFNGQLTSPLHF; CDR3nt: TGTGCCAGCAGTTTCAATGGACAGCTTACTTCACCCCTCCACTTT